The source of this TCR beta chain is a study of cytomegalovirus exposure and HLA in healthy donors. Study-wide context: Around 190 million T cells yielded 120 million or so unique TCR beta sequences, as an earlier analysis found.

As for this clone: The antigen is undetermined.

Findings and limits, study-wide: From TCR beta sequences, most subjects' HLA-A and HLA-B alleles were reportedly predicted accurately. In an earlier analysis, about 87% or about 30%: the productive usage of most TCR beta V segments.

Primers included in the PCR were 60 Vbeta and 13 Jbeta primers. Assay: immunoSEQ multiplex PCR; the TCRdb copy retains only in-frame clones and omits some. The sample carries around 190,000 clones, about four fifths recorded once. The CDR3 consists of 13 residues. V lost 6 bases, J lost 4 bases, and 6 bases stayed unmatched. Per germline, CDR1 MDHEN and CDR2 SYDVKM. The chain has TRBV28 and TRBJ2-7; 7 bases map to TRBD2. This clonotype was obtained from a young man in good health and CMV-seronegative. Sequencing was carried out using PBMCs. The CDR3 sequence is CASSRGGGYEQYF. In DNA, the CDR3 is TGTGCCAGCAGCCGCGGCGGGGGATACGAGCAGTACTTC.